A selection of T cell receptor beta chains follows, all from one sample in a study of T cell repertoires in cytomegalovirus infection. TCRdb itself ran the reads through MiXCR, one entry per CDR3 protein. Of more than 300,000 distinct CDR3 sequences listed, about 32% are singletons. Their target antigens are unknown. This specimen consisted of cultured PBMCs, obtained from culture after CMV antigen stimulation. These receptors all come from a human donor in good health (CMV status not recorded). Some clones in this sample may be carry-over from other donors' samples. CDR3s leave out the opening cysteine and the closing phenylalanine or tryptophan.

TRBJ2-1,TRBV11-2,ASSVAGGPREQF
TRBJ2-1,TRBV7-3,ASSSGPGAYNEQF
TRBJ1-1,TRBV7-2,ASSPGRRNTEAF
TRBJ1-1,TRBV5-4,ASTDGDRGSEAF
TRBJ2-6,TRBV28,ASSPPGTGANVLT
TRBJ2-7,TRBV11-1,ASSLAPWRGPWGSYEQY
TRBJ1-5,TRBV19,ASSIEGQYSNQPQH
TRBJ2-1,TRBV27,ASRRTGGNYNEQF
TRBJ2-2,TRBV29-1,SVEMYSVNTGELF
TRBJ1-1,TRBV12-5,ASGLVFPRGFTEAF
TRBJ2-1,TRBV12-3/TRBV12-4,ASRTGQGGYNEQF
TRBJ1-2,TRBV7-2,ASSLLFRDNYGYT
TRBJ1-1,TRBV7-4,ASSWGEGEAF
TRBJ2-7,TRBV6-6,ASSLGQVLPEQY
TRBJ1-5,TRBV19,ASNIGTGGNQPQH
TRBJ2-2,TRBV7-9,ASSLNRGTGELF
TRBJ2-3,TRBV24-1,ATSDLKGSRNTDTQY
TRBJ2-1,TRBV7-2,ASKLGLADGHEQF
TRBJ2-1,TRBV6-2/TRBV6-3,ASSYTGVYNEQF
TRBJ1-2,TRBV4-3,ASSHQGGAGYGYT
TRBJ1-2,TRBV29-1,SVDTGTGRRYT
TRBJ2-5,TRBV5-6,ASSLYEETQY
TRBJ1-5,TRBV7-2,ASSLLGYGNQPQH
TRBJ2-7,TRBV28,ASSWPGYEQY
TRBJ2-3,TRBV10-3,ATTDPREPTDTQY
TRBJ2-1,TRBV6-2/TRBV6-3,ASRSGAAMGYEQF
TRBJ1-1,TRBV27,ASSRLTAGDEAF
TRBJ2-1,TRBV7-8,ASSLPVGEQF
TRBJ1-2,TRBV6-5,ASGVRSWDYGYT
TRBJ1-5,TRBV7-2,ASSLGSLVDHQPQH
TRBJ1-5,TRBV28,ASSTQQGTSSNQPQH
TRBJ1-1,TRBV7-2,ASSFLDTEAF
TRBJ2-2,TRBV9,ASSVWGFAGELF
TRBJ2-2,TRBV6-2/TRBV6-3,ASSELASTGELF
TRBJ2-3,TRBV4-3,ASSQEAEYTDTQY
TRBJ2-3,TRBV6-2/TRBV6-3,ASRIAGGYSDTQY
TRBJ1-1,TRBV7-6,ASSLGAASPEAF
TRBJ2-3,TRBV7-2,ASSLGAGGVDTQY
TRBJ2-1,TRBV6-2/TRBV6-3,ASSQGLAQF
TRBJ2-7,TRBV20-1,SAQTGTYEQY
TRBJ2-7,TRBV4-1,ASSQPGTSLSYEQY
TRBJ2-5,TRBV7-2,ASIPSGYQETQY
TRBJ2-1,TRBV29-1,SATTSGNYNEQF
TRBJ1-2,TRBV10-3,AISQGVSAYGYT
TRBJ2-5,TRBV10-3,AISEPTRQTQY